Below, 25 T cell receptor beta chains from the same sample are listed, as sequenced in a study of CD4 T cells in relation to SARS-CoV-2 and coronaviruses. CD4+ T cells from unexposed donors were obtained before the COVID-19 pandemic (2011-2018). Isolation of CD4+ T cells took place after roughly nine days in culture. No cognate antigen is known for these TCRs. Here immunoSEQ multiplex PCR was the method, and the copy in TCRdb shows in-frame clones only, minus some. The sample shows 18,000 or so clones, approximately 82% of them seen only once. The sequenced sample was CD4+ T cells from PBMCs, cultured in vitro. These receptors came from a human donor in good health.

The rearrangement uses TRBV5-4 and TRBJ1-2; the match to TRBD1 covers 12 bases. This CDR3 is built from 15 residues. The germline V gene encodes CDR1 SGHNT and CDR2 YYREEE (reference sequence). With 5 bases clipped from V and 6 bases from J, the junction kept 8 bases outside the gene matches. The CDR3 is CASRRDRGRDDGYTF. The CDR3 DNA reads TGTGCCAGCAGGAGGGACAGGGGGCGCGACGATGGCTACACCTTC.

The chain recombines TRBV6-5 with TRBJ2-1, with D possibly TRBD1 on 5 matching bases. Germline V gene sequence: CDR1 MNHEY, CDR2 SVGAGI. Trimming cost V 3 bases and J 8 bases, with 20 bases left between them. CDR3 size: 16 residues. CDR3 nucleotides: TGTGCCAGCAGTTATTCGGGCAGGGCAGTTGGGGATGAGCAGTTCTTC. Its protein is CASSYSGRAVGDEQFF.

The V gene is TRBV9, the J gene TRBJ2-1, with TRBD2 matching over 15 bases. There are 18 residues in the CDR3. Germline V lookup: CDR1 SGDLS, CDR2 YYNGEE. The V and J ends lost 3 bases and 0 bases, in that order; junction bases with no gene match: 4. This CDR3 is CASSEGLAGGSSYNEQFF. The DNA of the CDR3 is TGTGCCAGCAGCGAAGGACTAGCGGGAGGGTCCTCCTACAATGAGCAGTTCTTC.

The gene calls are TRBV2 and TRBJ1-4, with 8 bases matching TRBD1. V was pared by 7 bases and J by 2 bases, with 6 bases of the junction left unmatched. CDR3 length: 15 amino acids. Germline-derived CDR1 and CDR2 are SNHLY and FYNNEI. The CDR3 loop reads CASNTDRVTNEKLFF. The CDR3 nucleotides read TGTGCCAGCAATACGGACAGGGTCACTAATGAAAAACTGTTTTTT. The full variable domain, completed using reference TRBV2 and TRBJ1-4, is EPEVTQTPSHQVTQMGQEVILRCVPISNHLYFYWYRQILGQKVEFLVSFYNNEISEKSEIFDDQFSVERPDGSNFTLKIRSTKLEDSAMYFCASNTDRVTNEKLFFGSGTQLSVL.

V usage is TRBV6-2 or TRBV6-3 and J usage is TRBJ2-2; D call uncertain. Germline V gene sequence: CDR1 MNHEY, CDR2 SVGEGT. V was shortened by 4 bases and J by 4 bases, with 4 bases between the two germline ends. There are 12 residues in the CDR3. The CDR3 loop is CASSSRTGELFF. CDR3 nucleotides: TGTGCCAGCAGTTCTCGCACCGGGGAGCTGTTTTTT.

J is TRBJ2-2 and V is TRBV19; TRBD2 is a possible D gene (6 bases). Germline V CDR1 and CDR2: LNHDA, SQIVND (reference sequence). Between the trimmed V and J ends, which lost 4 bases and 4 bases, there was a span of 10 bases. This CDR3 is built from 14 residues. CDR3 in DNA: TGTGCCAGTAGTAACGAGCGGGCCACCGGGGAGCTGTTTTTT. Protein product: CASSNERATGELFF. Filled out from reference TRBV19 and TRBJ2-2, the complete variable domain reads DGGITQSPKYLFRKEGQNVTLSCEQNLNHDAMYWYRQDPGQGLRLIYYSQIVNDFQKGDIAEGYSVSREKKESFPLTVTSAQKNPTAFYLCASSNERATGELFFGEGSRLTVL.

The chain couples TRBV10-2 to TRBJ2-1; a possible D gene is TRBD1 (6 bases). The V gene's germline CDR1 is WSHSY and CDR2 SAAADI. V was trimmed by 4 bases and J by 9 bases, leaving 19 bases between them. CDR3 length: 15 residues. This chain's CDR3 is CASSGQVDLGGEQFF. The CDR3 nucleotides read TGCGCCAGCAGTGGACAGGTTGATCTAGGGGGTGAGCAGTTCTTC.

By share, this clone counts as medium-sized. This chain joins TRBV29-1 and TRBJ1-1; D is ambiguous. Per germline, CDR1 SQVTM and CDR2 ANQGSEA. Trimming pared 0 bases from V and 5 bases from J, leaving 13 bases between. The CDR3 length is 14 residues. DNA of the CDR3: TGCAGCGTTGAAGATATAGCAGGAAAAACTGAAGCTTTCTTT. It codes for CSVEDIAGKTEAFF.

This clone was counted a single time. This rearrangement joins TRBV6-2 or TRBV6-3 to TRBJ2-3; TRBD2 aligns across 7 bases. CDR1 MNHEY and CDR2 SVGEGT come from the germline V gene. The CDR3 extends over 16 amino acids. The junction had 8 bases not matched to a gene; V was cut back by 0 bases and J by 5 bases. In DNA form, the CDR3 reads TGTGCCAGCAGTTACTCGGGTAGCGGGCGGGGAGATACGCAGTATTTT. This codes for CASSYSGSGRGDTQYF.

V gene TRBV5-6 combines with J gene TRBJ1-3; D gene ambiguous. The CDR3 sequence is 14 residues long. V lost 3 bases and J lost 4, with 11 bases in between. CDR1 and CDR2 (germline): SGHDT, YYEEEE. CDR3 loop: CASSYTVSGNTIYF. The CDR3 nucleotides are TGTGCCAGCAGCTATACAGTATCAGGAAACACCATATATTTT. The whole variable domain, filled in from reference TRBV5-6 and TRBJ1-3, reads DAGVTQSPTHLIKTRGQQVTLRCSPKSGHDTVSWYQQALGQGPQFIFQYYEEEERQRGNFPDRFSGHQFPNYSSELNVNALLLGDSALYLCASSYTVSGNTIYFGEGSWLTVV.

The chain joins TRBV19 to TRBJ2-3; 13 nucleotides align to TRBD2. Germline lookup yields CDR1 LNHDA and CDR2 SQIVND (reference sequence). V was pared by 9 bases and J by 5 bases, with 5 bases of the junction left unmatched. The CDR3 runs to 14 residues. The CDR3 loop reads CASRTSGSGDTQYF. CDR3 sequence (DNA): TGTGCCAGCCGGACTAGCGGGAGTGGAGATACGCAGTATTTT.

This chain joins TRBV9 and TRBJ1-4; a weak D match, TRBD1 (6 bases). Germline loops: CDR1 SGDLS, CDR2 YYNGEE. The CDR3 totals 14 residues. The germline V and J ends were trimmed by 4 bases and 7 bases, with 14 bases remaining between them. The CDR3 coding sequence is TGTGCCAGCAGCATAGGGGGGGGACGTGAAAAACTGTTTTTT. Its translation is CASSIGGGREKLFF.

In its sample, this clone was seen a few times. The chain joins TRBV4-2 to TRBJ2-3; 8 nucleotides match TRBD2. CDR1 is LGHNA and CDR2 is YNFKEQ in the germline V gene. The CDR3 has 15 residues. V shed 4 bases and J 1 base; nucleotides not matched to a gene: 4. This chain's CDR3 is CASSRVTSGTDTQYF. The CDR3 DNA is TGTGCCAGCAGCCGCGTGACTAGCGGCACAGATACGCAGTATTTT.

CDR3 protein: CASSWRLSGSRYEQYF. In DNA, the CDR3 is TGTGCCAGCAGCTGGCGGTTGAGCGGTAGCCGCTACGAGCAGTACTTC. The chain couples TRBV5-6 to TRBJ2-7, with a tentative D call TRBD2 (5 bases). CDR1 SGHDT and CDR2 YYEEEE come from the germline V gene. Trimming left V 3 bases short and J 3 bases short, with 19 bases between. This CDR3 has 16 residues.

V usage is TRBV4-1 and J usage is TRBJ2-5; either TRBD1 or TRBD2 may fit D (5 bases each). Germline V CDR1 and CDR2: MGHRA, YSYEKL. CDR3 size: 15 residues. The V end lost 2 bases, the J end lost 9 bases, and 19 bases lay between the germline ends. CDR3 in amino acids: CASSQSQGPRWAQYF. The CDR3 DNA follows: TGCGCCAGCAGCCAATCTCAGGGACCTCGGTGGGCCCAGTACTTC.

V usage is TRBV2 and J usage is TRBJ2-7, with a possible D match to TRBD1 (6 bases). The CDR3 consists of 15 residues. The V end was cut by 4 bases, the J end by 6 bases, with 19 bases between. The germline gives CDR1 SNHLY, CDR2 FYNNEI. The CDR3: CASSGSLRGFGEQYF. The CDR3 nucleotides read TGTGCCAGCAGTGGTAGTCTTAGGGGGTTTGGCGAGCAGTACTTC. The full variable domain, its missing parts supplied by reference TRBV2 and TRBJ2-7, is EPEVTQTPSHQVTQMGQEVILRCVPISNHLYFYWYRQILGQKVEFLVSFYNNEISEKSEIFDDQFSVERPDGSNFTLKIRSTKLEDSAMYFCASSGSLRGFGEQYFGPGTRLTVT.

The chain combines TRBV28 with TRBJ2-7, with 10 positions matching TRBD1. Trimming cost V 6 bases and J 5 bases; bases outside gene matches: 7. This CDR3 spans 14 amino acids. CDR1 MDHEN and CDR2 SYDVKM come from the germline V gene. CDR3 in amino acids: CASSTGTGVHEQYF. The DNA for the CDR3 is TGTGCCAGCAGCACCGGGACAGGGGTCCACGAGCAGTACTTC.

The V call is TRBV5-4, the J call TRBJ1-5; D unclear. Germline V lookup: CDR1 SGHNT, CDR2 YYREEE (reference sequence). The CDR3 totals 13 residues. The germline V and J ends were trimmed by 0 bases and 7 bases, with 8 bases remaining between them. CDR3 protein: CASSLDSQQPQHF. The CDR3, as DNA: TGTGCCAGCAGCTTGGACAGTCAGCAGCCCCAGCATTTT.

This sequence joins TRBV7-8 and TRBJ1-3; a weak D match, TRBD1 (5 bases). The V and J ends lost 0 bases and 0 bases respectively, with 15 bases between them. The CDR3 length is 18 residues. Looked up from germline, CDR1 is SGHVS and CDR2 is FQNEAQ. CDR3 in DNA: TGTGCCAGCAGCTTAGCAACAGTCACAGGCGTCTCTGGAAACACCATATATTTT. Protein product: CASSLATVTGVSGNTIYF.

The gene calls are TRBV18 and TRBJ1-1; D call uncertain. This CDR3 has 16 amino acids. V was cut by 3 bases and J by 1 base, with 15 bases left in between. Germline loops: CDR1 KGHSH, CDR2 LQKENI. CDR3 amino acids: CASSPGPPGSNTEAFF. The DNA of the CDR3 is TGTGCCAGCTCACCTGGACCCCCGGGATCGAACACTGAAGCTTTCTTT.

This clone has a handful of counts. The genes are TRBV6-2 or TRBV6-3 and TRBJ1-1, with 8 bases identical to TRBD1. V dropped 4 bases and J dropped 4; count of bases not matched to a gene: 5. The CDR3 consists of 14 residues. Germline CDR1 MNHEY, CDR2 SVGEGT. The DNA for the CDR3 is TGTGCCAGCAGTTGGGACAGGATGGGCACTGAAGCTTTCTTT. Translated: CASSWDRMGTEAFF.

The gene calls are TRBV6-2 or TRBV6-3 and TRBJ1-1; perhaps TRBD1 as D (5 bases). Trimming took off 0 bases at V and 8 bases at J, with 10 bases between the two ends. CDR3 length equals 13 residues. Looked up from germline, CDR1 is MNHEY and CDR2 is SVGEGT. This CDR3 is CASSYSRAGEAFF. CDR3 nucleotide sequence: TGTGCCAGCAGTTACTCGAGGGCAGGGGAAGCTTTCTTT.

The chain employs TRBV27 and TRBJ2-3, with unresolved D. Germline V gene lookup returns CDR1 MNHEY and CDR2 SMNVEV (reference sequence). The CDR3 covers 13 residues. The V and J ends lost 3 bases and 3 bases respectively, with 7 bases between them. CDR3 sequence reads: CASSFTYTDTQYF. CDR3 coding DNA: TGTGCCAGCAGTTTTACGTATACAGATACGCAGTATTTT.

By sample fraction, this clone is medium-sized. This rearrangement joins TRBV5-6 to TRBJ1-2; 11 positions agree with TRBD1. There are 15 residues in the CDR3. Germline-derived CDR1 and CDR2 are SGHDT and YYEEEE. V shed 7 bases and J 5 bases; nucleotides not matched to a gene: 10. CDR3 DNA: TGTGCCAGCGGAACGGGACAGGGGGGTCGGTATGGCTACACCTTC. It yields the protein CASGTGQGGRYGYTF.

The chain has TRBV9 and TRBJ2-7, with D perhaps TRBD2 (7 bases). There are 15 residues in the CDR3. The V and J ends lost 0 bases and 7 bases respectively, with 17 bases between them. Per the germline V gene, CDR1 is SGDLS and CDR2 is YYNGEE. CDR3 residues: CASSVGSGGRAEQYF. In DNA form, the CDR3 reads TGTGCCAGCAGCGTAGGTTCCGGGGGGCGCGCAGAGCAGTACTTC.